These T cell receptor beta chains were read from a single sample in a study of human T cells and chemical hapten exposure. TCRdb processed the RACE reads anew with MiXCR; each CDR3 protein has one entry. Among around 77,000 distinct CDR3 sequences listed, around 9.8% were seen once. Sample: whole blood, taken in connection with sensitization to the hapten diphenylcyclopropenone (DPC). The receptors originated from a woman between 40 and 50 years old with alopecia areata. Some clones in this sample may be carry-over from other donors' samples. Each CDR3 is given without its conserved first and last residue. Size tells how often a clone was seen (once, few, many) or the class of an expanded clone, and some rows leave it out.

J: TRBJ2-7; V: TRBV5-1; size: many; CDR3: ASSLTPGQGDTSRQQY
J: TRBJ2-3; V: TRBV10-3; size: -; CDR3: AISESTRGIGVDTQY
J: TRBJ1-6; V: TRBV27; size: -; CDR3: ASQQGLGNSPLH
J: TRBJ1-2; V: TRBV12-3/TRBV12-4; size: many; CDR3: ASSLREDGGYT
J: TRBJ2-5; V: TRBV7-9; size: many; CDR3: ASSLNSGGKETQY
J: TRBJ1-1; V: TRBV11-2; size: -; CDR3: ASSPLNTEAF
J: TRBJ2-7; V: TRBV12-3/TRBV12-4; size: -; CDR3: ASSRWEGYEQY
J: TRBJ1-2; V: TRBV28; size: many; CDR3: ASSLGVADGYT
J: TRBJ2-1; V: TRBV6-5; size: once; CDR3: ASSYRIGGHNEQF
J: TRBJ1-2; V: TRBV5-4; size: many; CDR3: ASSGTGGELGYGYT
J: TRBJ1-2; V: TRBV7-9; size: -; CDR3: ASSLARELNT
J: TRBJ1-5; V: TRBV12-3/TRBV12-4; size: many; CDR3: ASRTSDRLNQPQH
J: TRBJ2-1; V: TRBV20-1; size: many; CDR3: SVLRGGLYNEQF
J: TRBJ2-3; V: TRBV28; size: many; CDR3: ASTGSTDTQY
J: TRBJ1-5; V: TRBV6-5; size: many; CDR3: ASRITFYSNQPQH
J: TRBJ2-1; V: TRBV7-7; size: -; CDR3: ASSQGTESYNEQF
J: TRBJ1-4; V: TRBV14; size: many; CDR3: ASSQVGPQGEKLF
J: TRBJ2-2; V: TRBV7-9; size: many; CDR3: ASSPGNTGELF
J: TRBJ1-1; V: TRBV30; size: many; CDR3: VIYRGYQAF
J: TRBJ1-2; V: TRBV3-1; size: many; CDR3: ASSQGETLGGYT
J: TRBJ1-1; V: TRBV28; size: -; CDR3: ASSSLAGTATEAF
J: TRBJ2-3; V: TRBV7-2; size: -; CDR3: ASSLGISGPTDTQY
J: TRBJ1-6; V: TRBV5-1; size: -; CDR3: ASSWKTGNNSPLH
J: TRBJ2-2; V: TRBV12-3/TRBV12-4; size: few; CDR3: ASSFFRNTGELF
J: TRBJ2-3; V: TRBV5-6; size: many; CDR3: ASVDRTRGVSDTQY
J: TRBJ1-6; V: TRBV4-1; size: -; CDR3: ASSQVSEFPLH
J: TRBJ2-3; V: TRBV5-4; size: few; CDR3: ASSGRTGTDTQY
J: TRBJ2-7; V: TRBV5-1; size: many; CDR3: ASSLNPGQGYEQY
J: TRBJ2-4; V: TRBV6-2/TRBV6-3; size: many; CDR3: ASSSQGGGKY
J: TRBJ1-2; V: TRBV21-1; size: many; CDR3: ASSRRSVEKYGYT
J: TRBJ2-7; V: TRBV15; size: few; CDR3: ATSRDEGNYEQY
J: TRBJ2-1; V: TRBV3-1; size: many; CDR3: ASSRWNEQF
J: TRBJ2-3; V: TRBV6-2/TRBV6-3; size: few; CDR3: ASSYQTSGGAHRDTQY
J: TRBJ1-1; V: TRBV5-1; size: many; CDR3: ASSFGMEAF
J: TRBJ2-5; V: TRBV12-3/TRBV12-4; size: -; CDR3: ASSLSGGRRETQY
J: TRBJ2-3; V: TRBV10-2; size: few; CDR3: ASSSPPGLAGTDTQY
J: TRBJ2-1; V: TRBV5-1; size: many; CDR3: ASSPLLLAGVSNEQF
J: TRBJ2-7; V: TRBV12-3/TRBV12-4; size: -; CDR3: ASSLSEQY
J: TRBJ2-4; V: TRBV4-1; size: -; CDR3: ASSQTQGLAGGGNIQY
J: TRBJ1-6; V: TRBV4-3; size: many; CDR3: ASSKGRLSINSPLH
J: TRBJ2-5; V: TRBV7-9; size: few; CDR3: ASRWVGPTQETQY
J: TRBJ2-2; V: TRBV21-1; size: many; CDR3: ASSKGETTGELF
J: TRBJ2-7; V: TRBV4-2; size: -; CDR3: ASSQERGGLAGEQY
J: TRBJ1-1; V: TRBV18; size: many; CDR3: ASSLFREKNTEAF
J: TRBJ1-1; V: TRBV5-1; size: few; CDR3: ASSSDRGFSSMNTEAF
J: TRBJ2-7; V: TRBV6-6; size: many; CDR3: ASAGTESYEQY
J: TRBJ1-1; V: TRBV3-1; size: many; CDR3: ASSQEGKTEAF
J: TRBJ2-7; V: TRBV20-1; size: few; CDR3: SADGTPYTYEQY
J: TRBJ1-1; V: TRBV20-1; size: many; CDR3: SARPRSEAF
J: TRBJ2-5; V: TRBV12-3/TRBV12-4; size: -; CDR3: ASYPGRGSETQY